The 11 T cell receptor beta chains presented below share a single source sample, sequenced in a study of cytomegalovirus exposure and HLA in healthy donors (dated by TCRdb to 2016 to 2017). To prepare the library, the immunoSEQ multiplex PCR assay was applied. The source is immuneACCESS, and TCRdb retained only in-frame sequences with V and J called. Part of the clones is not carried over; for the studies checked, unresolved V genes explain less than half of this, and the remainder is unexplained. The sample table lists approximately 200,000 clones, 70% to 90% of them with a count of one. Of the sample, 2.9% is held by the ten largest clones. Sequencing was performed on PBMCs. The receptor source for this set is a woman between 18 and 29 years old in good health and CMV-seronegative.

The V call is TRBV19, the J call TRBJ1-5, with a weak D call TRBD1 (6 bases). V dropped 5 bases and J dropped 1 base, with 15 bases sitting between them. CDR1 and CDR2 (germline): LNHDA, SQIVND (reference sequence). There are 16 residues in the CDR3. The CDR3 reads CASSAYRAESNQPQHF. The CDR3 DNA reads TGTGCCAGTAGTGCCTACAGGGCTGAGAGCAATCAGCCCCAGCATTTT.

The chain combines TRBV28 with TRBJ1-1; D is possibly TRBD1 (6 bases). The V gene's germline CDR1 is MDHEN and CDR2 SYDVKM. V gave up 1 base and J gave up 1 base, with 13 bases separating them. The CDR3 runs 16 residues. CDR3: CASSLLGAVGNTEAFF. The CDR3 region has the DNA TGTGCCAGCAGTTTATTGGGGGCAGTGGGGAACACTGAAGCTTTCTTT.

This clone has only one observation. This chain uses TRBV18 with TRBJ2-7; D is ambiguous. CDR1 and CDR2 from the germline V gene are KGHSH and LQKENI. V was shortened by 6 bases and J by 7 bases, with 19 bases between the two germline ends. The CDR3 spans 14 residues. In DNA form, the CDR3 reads TGTGCCAGCTCCCCAAAGACCCTAGAGTCGGAGCAGTACTTC. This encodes CASSPKTLESEQYF.

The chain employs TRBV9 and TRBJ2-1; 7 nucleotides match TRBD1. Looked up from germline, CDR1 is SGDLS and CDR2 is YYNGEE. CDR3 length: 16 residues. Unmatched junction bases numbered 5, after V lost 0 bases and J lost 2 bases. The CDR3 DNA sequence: TGTGCCAGCAGCGTAGATTTAGGGACAGCCTACAATGAGCAGTTCTTC. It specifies CASSVDLGTAYNEQFF.

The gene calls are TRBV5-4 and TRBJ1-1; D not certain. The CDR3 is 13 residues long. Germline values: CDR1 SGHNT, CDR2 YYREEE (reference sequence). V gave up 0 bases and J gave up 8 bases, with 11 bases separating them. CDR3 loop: CASSLEGSGEAFF. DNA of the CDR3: TGTGCCAGCAGCTTGGAGGGCAGCGGCGAAGCTTTCTTT.

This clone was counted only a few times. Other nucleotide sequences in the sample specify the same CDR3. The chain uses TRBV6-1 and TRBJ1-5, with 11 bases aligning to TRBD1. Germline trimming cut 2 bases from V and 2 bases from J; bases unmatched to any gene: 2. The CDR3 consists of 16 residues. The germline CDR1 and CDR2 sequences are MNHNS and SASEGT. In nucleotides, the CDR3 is TGTGCCAGCAGTGAAAGGACAGGGGGCGGCAATCAGCCCCAGCATTTT. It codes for CASSERTGGGNQPQHF.

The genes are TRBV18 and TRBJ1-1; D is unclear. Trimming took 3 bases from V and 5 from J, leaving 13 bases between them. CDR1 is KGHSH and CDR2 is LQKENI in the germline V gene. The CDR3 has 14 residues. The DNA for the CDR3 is TGTGCCAGCTCACCTCTTACCGGGTTTACTGAAGCTTTCTTT. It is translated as CASSPLTGFTEAFF. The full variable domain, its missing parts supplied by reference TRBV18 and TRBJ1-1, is NAGVMQNPRHLVRRRGQEARLRCSPMKGHSHVYWYRQLPEEGLKFMVYLQKENIIDESGMPKERFSAEFPKEGPSILRIQQVVRGDSAAYFCASSPLTGFTEAFFGQGTRLTVV.

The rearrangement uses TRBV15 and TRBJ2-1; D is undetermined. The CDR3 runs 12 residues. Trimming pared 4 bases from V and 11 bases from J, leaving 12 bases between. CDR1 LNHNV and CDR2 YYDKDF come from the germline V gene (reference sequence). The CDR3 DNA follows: TGTGCCACCAGCACCACAGTTGGAAAGCAGTTCTTC. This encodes CATSTTVGKQFF.

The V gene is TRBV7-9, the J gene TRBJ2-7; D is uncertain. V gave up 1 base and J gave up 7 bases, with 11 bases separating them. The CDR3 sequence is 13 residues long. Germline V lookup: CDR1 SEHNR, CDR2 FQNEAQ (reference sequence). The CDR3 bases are TGTGCCAGCAGCTTAGAGGTTCTGAGGGAGCAGTACTTC. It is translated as CASSLEVLREQYF.

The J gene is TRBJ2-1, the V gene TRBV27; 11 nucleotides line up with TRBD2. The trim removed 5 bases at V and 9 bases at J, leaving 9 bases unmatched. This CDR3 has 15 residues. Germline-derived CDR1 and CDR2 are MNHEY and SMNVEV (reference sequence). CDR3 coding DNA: TGTGCCAGCAGTCCCTTAGCGGGAGGGCCGGGTGAGCAGTTCTTC. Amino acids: CASSPLAGGPGEQFF.

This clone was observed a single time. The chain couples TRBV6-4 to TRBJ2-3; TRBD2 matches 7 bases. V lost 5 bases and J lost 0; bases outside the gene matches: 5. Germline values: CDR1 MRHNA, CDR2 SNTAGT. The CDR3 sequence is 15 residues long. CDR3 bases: TGTGCCAGCAGTTTGAATAGCGGGAGCACAGATACGCAGTATTTT. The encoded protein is CASSLNSGSTDTQYF.